The 8 T cell receptor beta chains presented below share a single source sample, sequenced in a study of post-analysis software for immune sequencing data. No antigen is known for these receptors. TCR beta cDNA libraries included unique molecular identifiers. A single record per CDR3 protein comes from TCRdb applying MiXCR to the PCR reads. The top ten clones hold 7.5% to 8.5% of a sample with 400,000 to 500,000 distinct CDR3 sequences, about 40% of them seen once. Study results and limitations: TRBV5-6, TRBV5-1 and TRBV20-1 belonged to a set of roughly five TRBV segments that were more frequent in patients than controls.

The material sequenced was blood. These receptor sequences come from a girl aged 2-10 years with multiple sclerosis.

V and J are TRBV28 and TRBJ2-7, with 7 positions matching TRBD2. CDR1 is MDHEN, CDR2 SYDVKM, per germline. The V segment lost 6 bases and the J segment 0 bases; nucleotides outside the gene matches: 8. This CDR3 has 15 amino acids. For the CDR3, the DNA is TGTGCCAGCAGCCCGAGCCAGCGGGGCTCCTACGAGCAGTACTTC. Translated, it gives CASSPSQRGSYEQYF.

This clonotype was recorded a few times. CDR3 nucleotide sequence: TGCAGCGTTGAGGACAGGGGCGCTGAAGCTTTCTTT. Amino acids: CSVEDRGAEAFF. The chain has TRBV29-1 and TRBJ1-1; 9 bases are a match to TRBD1. The J segment lost 6 bases and the V segment lost 3 bases, leaving 2 bases of the junction unmatched. The CDR3 has 12 amino acids. CDR1 SQVTM and CDR2 ANQGSEA come from the germline V gene.

This clonotype was counted ten times or more. The CDR3 region is CASSSPDSLQETQYF. CDR3 DNA: TGTGCCAGCAGTTCTCCCGACTCTCTCCAAGAGACCCAGTACTTC. This sequence joins TRBV6-5 and TRBJ2-5; no reliable D call. From germline, CDR1 is MNHEY and CDR2 SVGAGI. The CDR3 loop spans 15 amino acids. V was cut by 4 bases and J by 1 base, with 13 bases left in between.

The V call is TRBV10-3, the J call TRBJ1-4, with 7 bases lining up with TRBD1. Unmatched junction bases numbered 4, after V lost 10 bases and J lost 2 bases. Germline V lookup: CDR1 ENHRY, CDR2 SYGVKD. The CDR3 is 13 residues long. As DNA, the CDR3 is TGTGCCACCTCGACAGGGACTAATGAAAAACTGTTTTTT. Residues: CATSTGTNEKLFF.

This clonotype was observed a few times. The chain carries TRBV12-3 or TRBV12-4 and TRBJ2-4, with D possibly being TRBD1 or TRBD2 (5 bases each). The CDR3 is made up of 17 amino acids. The V gene lost 4 bases and the J gene lost 0 bases, with 16 bases spanning the gap. The CDR3 sequence is CASSWGGHRLAKNIQYF. CDR3 bases: TGTGCCAGCAGTTGGGGCGGGCACCGACTAGCCAAAAACATTCAGTACTTC.

This clonotype was found a few times. The chain combines TRBV12-3 or TRBV12-4 with TRBJ2-5, with D hard to call. V lost 8 bases and J lost 11, with 24 bases in between. This CDR3 contains 14 residues. Here the CDR3 reads CASSPSPANNEQYF. The DNA of the CDR3 is TGTGCCAGCTCCCCAAGCCCAGCTAATAATGAGCAGTACTTC.

The rearrangement uses TRBV30 and TRBJ1-3, with D hard to call. In germline, CDR1 is GTSNPN, CDR2 SVGIG (reference sequence). The CDR3 runs 14 residues. The V and J ends lost 2 bases and 4 bases respectively, with 12 bases between them. The CDR3 DNA reads as TGTGCCTGGAGTCGCCAATTCGGCGGAAACACCATATATTTT. Protein sequence: CAWSRQFGGNTIYF. Together with reference TRBV30 and TRBJ1-3, the CDR3 gives the full variable domain: SQTIHQWPATLVQPVGSPLSLECTVEGTSNPNLYWYRQAAGRGLQLLFYSVGIGQISSEVPQNLSASRPQDRQFILSSKKLLLSDSGFYLCAWSRQFGGNTIYFGEGSWLTVV.

This sequence joins TRBV5-5 and TRBJ2-7; D gene ambiguous. In germline, CDR1 is SGHKS, CDR2 YYEKEE (reference sequence). CDR3 length: 14 residues. Trimming cost V 0 bases and J 4 bases, with 11 bases left between them. CDR3 protein: CASSLGGSLYEQYF. In nucleotides, the CDR3 is TGTGCCAGCAGCTTGGGGGGTTCCTTATACGAGCAGTACTTC. The variable domain in full, completed from reference TRBV5-5 and TRBJ2-7, reads DAGVTQSPTHLIKTRGQQVTLRCSPISGHKSVSWYQQVLGQGPQFIFQYYEKEERGRGNFPDRFSARQFPNYSSELNVNALLLGDSALYLCASSLGGSLYEQYFGPGTRLTVT.